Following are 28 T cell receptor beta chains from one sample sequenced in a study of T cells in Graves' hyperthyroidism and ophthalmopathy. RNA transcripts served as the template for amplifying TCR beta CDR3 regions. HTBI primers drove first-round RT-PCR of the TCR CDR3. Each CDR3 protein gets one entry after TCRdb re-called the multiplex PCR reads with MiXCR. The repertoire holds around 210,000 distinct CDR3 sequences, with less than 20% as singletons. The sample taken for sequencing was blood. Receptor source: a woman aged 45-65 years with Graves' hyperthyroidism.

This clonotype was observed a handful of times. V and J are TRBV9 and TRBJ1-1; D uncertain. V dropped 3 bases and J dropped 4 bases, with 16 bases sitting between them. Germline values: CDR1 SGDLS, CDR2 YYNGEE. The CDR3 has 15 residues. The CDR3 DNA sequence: TGTGCCAGCAGCGATCCCCCAGGAGGGCGCACTGAAGCTTTCTTT. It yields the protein CASSDPPGGRTEAFF.

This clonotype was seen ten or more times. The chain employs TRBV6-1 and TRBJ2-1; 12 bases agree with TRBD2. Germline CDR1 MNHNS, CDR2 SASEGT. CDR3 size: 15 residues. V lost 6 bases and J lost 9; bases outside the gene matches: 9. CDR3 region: CASRHLAGGPSEQFF. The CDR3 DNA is TGTGCCAGCAGACACCTAGCGGGAGGGCCGAGTGAGCAGTTCTTC.

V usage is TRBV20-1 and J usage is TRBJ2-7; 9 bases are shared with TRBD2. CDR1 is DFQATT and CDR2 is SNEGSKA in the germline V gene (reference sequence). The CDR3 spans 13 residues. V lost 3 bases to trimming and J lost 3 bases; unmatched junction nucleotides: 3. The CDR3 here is CSARLAGYYEQYF. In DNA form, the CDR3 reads TGCAGTGCTAGGCTAGCGGGATACTACGAGCAGTACTTC.

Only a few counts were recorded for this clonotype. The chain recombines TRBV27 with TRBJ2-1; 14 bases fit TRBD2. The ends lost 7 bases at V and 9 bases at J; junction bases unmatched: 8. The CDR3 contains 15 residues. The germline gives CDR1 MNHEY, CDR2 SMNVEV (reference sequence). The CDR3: CASTGTSGSGGEQFF. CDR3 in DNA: TGTGCCAGCACCGGGACTAGCGGGAGTGGAGGTGAGCAGTTCTTC.

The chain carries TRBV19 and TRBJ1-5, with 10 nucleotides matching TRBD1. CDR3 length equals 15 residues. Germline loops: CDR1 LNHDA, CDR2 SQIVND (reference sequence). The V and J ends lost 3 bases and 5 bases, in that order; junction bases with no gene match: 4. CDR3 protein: CASSIGQGEDQPQHF. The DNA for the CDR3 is TGTGCCAGTAGTATCGGACAGGGGGAAGATCAGCCCCAGCATTTT.

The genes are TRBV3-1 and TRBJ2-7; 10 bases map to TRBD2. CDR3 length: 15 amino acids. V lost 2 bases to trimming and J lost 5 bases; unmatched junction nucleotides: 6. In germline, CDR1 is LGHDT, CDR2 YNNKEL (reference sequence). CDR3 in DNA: TGTGCCAGCAGCCAAATACTAGCGGGACCCCACGAGCAGTACTTC. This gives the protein CASSQILAGPHEQYF.

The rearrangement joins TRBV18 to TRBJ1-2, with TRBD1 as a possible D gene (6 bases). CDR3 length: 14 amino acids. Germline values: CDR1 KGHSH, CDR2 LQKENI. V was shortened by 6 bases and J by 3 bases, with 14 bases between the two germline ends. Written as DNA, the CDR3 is TGTGCCAGCTCTAACCGGGGGGCAGACTATGGCTACACCTTC. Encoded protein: CASSNRGADYGYTF.

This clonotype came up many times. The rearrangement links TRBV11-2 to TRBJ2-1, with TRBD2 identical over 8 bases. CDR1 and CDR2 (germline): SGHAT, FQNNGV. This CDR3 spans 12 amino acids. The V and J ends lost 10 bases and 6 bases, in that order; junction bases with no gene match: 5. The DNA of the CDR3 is TGTGCCACGTTAGCGGGAAGCAATGAGCAGTTCTTC. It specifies CATLAGSNEQFF. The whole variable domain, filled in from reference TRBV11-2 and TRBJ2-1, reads EAGVAQSPRYKIIEKRQSVAFWCNPISGHATLYWYQQILGQGPKLLIQFQNNGVVDDSQLPKDRFSAERLKGVDSTLKIQPAKLEDSAVYLCATLAGSNEQFFGPGTRLTVL.

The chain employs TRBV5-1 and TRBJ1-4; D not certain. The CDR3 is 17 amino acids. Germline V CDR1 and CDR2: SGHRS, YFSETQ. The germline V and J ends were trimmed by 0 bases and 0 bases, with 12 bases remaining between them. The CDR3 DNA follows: TGCGCCAGCAGCTTGGGAGTAATCCGGTCAACTAATGAAAAACTGTTTTTT. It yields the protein CASSLGVIRSTNEKLFF.

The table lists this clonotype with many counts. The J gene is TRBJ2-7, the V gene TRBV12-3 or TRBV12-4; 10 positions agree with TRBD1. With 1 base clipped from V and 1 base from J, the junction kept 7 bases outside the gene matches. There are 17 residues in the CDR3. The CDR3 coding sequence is TGTGCCAGCAGTTTAGGAAGGGACAGGGGACCGTCCTACGAGCAGTACTTC. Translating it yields CASSLGRDRGPSYEQYF.

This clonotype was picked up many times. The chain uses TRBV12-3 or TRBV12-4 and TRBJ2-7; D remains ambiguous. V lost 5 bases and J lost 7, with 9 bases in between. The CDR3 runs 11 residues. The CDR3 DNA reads TGTGCCAGCAGTCCCTCAGGTGAGCAGTACTTC. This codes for CASSPSGEQYF.

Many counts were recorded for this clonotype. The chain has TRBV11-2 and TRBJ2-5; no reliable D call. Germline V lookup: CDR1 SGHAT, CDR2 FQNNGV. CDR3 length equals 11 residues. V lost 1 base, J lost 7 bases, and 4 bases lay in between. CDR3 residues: CASSLVGTQYF. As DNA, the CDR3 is TGTGCCAGCAGCTTAGTTGGGACCCAGTACTTC.

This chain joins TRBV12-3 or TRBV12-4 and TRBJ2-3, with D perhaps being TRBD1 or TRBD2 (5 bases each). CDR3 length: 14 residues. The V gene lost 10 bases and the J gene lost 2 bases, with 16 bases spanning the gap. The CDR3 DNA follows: TGTGCCAACAGACCCGGGGCGGTCACAGATACGCAGTATTTT. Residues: CANRPGAVTDTQYF.

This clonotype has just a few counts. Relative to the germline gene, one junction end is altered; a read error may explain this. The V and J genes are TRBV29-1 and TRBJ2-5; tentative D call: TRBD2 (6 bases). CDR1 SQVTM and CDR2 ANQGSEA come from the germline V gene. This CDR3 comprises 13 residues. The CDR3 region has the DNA TGCAGCGTTGTTTTAGGTGCCCGGGAGACCCAGCACTTC. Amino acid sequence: CSVVLGARETQHF.

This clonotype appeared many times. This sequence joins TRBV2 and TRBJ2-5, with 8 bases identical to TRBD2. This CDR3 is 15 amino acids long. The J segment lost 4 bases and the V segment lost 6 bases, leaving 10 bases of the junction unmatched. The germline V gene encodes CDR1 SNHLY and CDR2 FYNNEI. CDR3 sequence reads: CASRAGTRSLETQYF. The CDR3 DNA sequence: TGTGCCAGCAGGGCCGGGACTAGGAGTCTAGAGACCCAGTACTTC.

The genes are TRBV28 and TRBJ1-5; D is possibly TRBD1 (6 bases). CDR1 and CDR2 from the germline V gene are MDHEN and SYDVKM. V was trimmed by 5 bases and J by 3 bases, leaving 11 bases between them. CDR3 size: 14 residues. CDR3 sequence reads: CASSTGQFNQPQHF. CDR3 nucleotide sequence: TGTGCCAGCAGTACCGGACAGTTCAATCAGCCCCAGCATTTT.

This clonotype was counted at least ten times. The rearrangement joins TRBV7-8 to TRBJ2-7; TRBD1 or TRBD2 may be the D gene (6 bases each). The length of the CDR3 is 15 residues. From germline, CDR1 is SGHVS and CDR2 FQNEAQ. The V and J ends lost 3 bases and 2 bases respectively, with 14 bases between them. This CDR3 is CASSLEGGAPYEQYF. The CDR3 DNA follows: TGTGCCAGCAGCTTGGAGGGGGGAGCCCCCTACGAGCAGTACTTC. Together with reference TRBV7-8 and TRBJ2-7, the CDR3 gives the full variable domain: GAGVSQSPRYKVAKRGQDVALRCDPISGHVSLFWYQQALGQGPEFLTYFQNEAQLDKSGLPSDRFFAERPEGSVSTLKIQRTQQEDSAVYLCASSLEGGAPYEQYFGPGTRLTVT.

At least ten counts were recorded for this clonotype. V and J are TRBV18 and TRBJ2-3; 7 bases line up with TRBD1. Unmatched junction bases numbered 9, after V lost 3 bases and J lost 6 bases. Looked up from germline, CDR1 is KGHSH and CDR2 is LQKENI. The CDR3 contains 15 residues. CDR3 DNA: TGTGCCAGCTCACCGCTCGGGACAGCTCCTGATACGCAGTATTTT. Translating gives CASSPLGTAPDTQYF.

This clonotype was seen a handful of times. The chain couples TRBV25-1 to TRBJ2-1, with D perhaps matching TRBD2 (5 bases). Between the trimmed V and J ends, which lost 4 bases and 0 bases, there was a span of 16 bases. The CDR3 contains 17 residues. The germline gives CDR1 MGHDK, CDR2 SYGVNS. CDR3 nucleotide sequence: TGTGCCAGCAGTGCGCACGATTACCGGGGCTCCTACAATGAGCAGTTCTTC. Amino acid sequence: CASSAHDYRGSYNEQFF.

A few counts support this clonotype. The CDR3 protein is CASSPTRGIQPQHF. CDR3 sequence (DNA): TGCGCCAGCAGCCCCACAAGGGGGATTCAGCCCCAGCATTTT. The V gene is TRBV4-1, the J gene TRBJ1-5; the D gene is possibly TRBD1 (6 bases). Trimming removed 4 bases from V and 6 bases from J, with 13 bases in between. CDR1 is MGHRA and CDR2 is YSYEKL in the germline V gene. The CDR3 loop spans 14 amino acids.

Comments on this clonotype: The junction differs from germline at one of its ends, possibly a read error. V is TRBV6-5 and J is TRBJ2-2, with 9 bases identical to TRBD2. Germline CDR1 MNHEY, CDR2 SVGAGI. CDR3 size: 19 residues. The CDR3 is CTSRLRTSEIYANTGELFF. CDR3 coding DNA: TGTACCAGCAGATTAAGGACTAGCGAGATCTACGCGAACACCGGGGAGCTGTTTTTT.

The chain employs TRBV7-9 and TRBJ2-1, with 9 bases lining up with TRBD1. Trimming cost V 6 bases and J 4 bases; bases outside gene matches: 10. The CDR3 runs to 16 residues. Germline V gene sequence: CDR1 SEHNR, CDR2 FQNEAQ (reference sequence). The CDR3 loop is CASSLNTGGAYNEQFF. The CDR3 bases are TGTGCCAGCAGTCTCAACACAGGGGGCGCTTACAATGAGCAGTTCTTC.

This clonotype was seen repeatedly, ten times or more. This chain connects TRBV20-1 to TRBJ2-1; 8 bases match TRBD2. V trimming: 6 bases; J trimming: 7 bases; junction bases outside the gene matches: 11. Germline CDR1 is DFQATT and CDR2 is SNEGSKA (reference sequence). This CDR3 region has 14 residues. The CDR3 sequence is CSAPRPGGPNEQFF. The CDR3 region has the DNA TGCAGTGCCCCGCGGCCGGGAGGGCCGAATGAGCAGTTCTTC.

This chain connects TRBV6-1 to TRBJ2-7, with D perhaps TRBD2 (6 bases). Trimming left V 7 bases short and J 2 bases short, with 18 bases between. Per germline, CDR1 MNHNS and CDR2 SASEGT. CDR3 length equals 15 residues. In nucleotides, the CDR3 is TGTGCCAGCAAGTTTAGCGGTGCTTTACCCTACGAGCAGTACTTC. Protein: CASKFSGALPYEQYF.

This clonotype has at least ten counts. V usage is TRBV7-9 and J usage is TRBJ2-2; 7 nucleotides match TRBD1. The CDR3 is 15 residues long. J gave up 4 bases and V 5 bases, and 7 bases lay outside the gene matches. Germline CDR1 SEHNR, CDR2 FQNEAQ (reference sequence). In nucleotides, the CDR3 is TGTGCCAGCAGCCTTGAGACAGGGACCACCGGGGAGCTGTTTTTT. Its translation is CASSLETGTTGELFF. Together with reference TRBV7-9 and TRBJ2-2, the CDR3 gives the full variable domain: DTGVSQNPRHKITKRGQNVTFRCDPISEHNRLYWYRQTLGQGPEFLTYFQNEAQLEKSRLLSDRFSAERPKGSFSTLEIQRTEQGDSAMYLCASSLETGTTGELFFGEGSRLTVL.

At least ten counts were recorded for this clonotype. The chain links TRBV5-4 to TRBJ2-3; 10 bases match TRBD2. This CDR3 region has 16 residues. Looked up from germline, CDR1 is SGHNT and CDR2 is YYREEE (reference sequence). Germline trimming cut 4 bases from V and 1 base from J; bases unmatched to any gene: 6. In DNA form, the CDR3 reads TGTGCCAGCAGCGCGGAACTAGCGGGACGCACAGATACGCAGTATTTT. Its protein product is CASSAELAGRTDTQYF.

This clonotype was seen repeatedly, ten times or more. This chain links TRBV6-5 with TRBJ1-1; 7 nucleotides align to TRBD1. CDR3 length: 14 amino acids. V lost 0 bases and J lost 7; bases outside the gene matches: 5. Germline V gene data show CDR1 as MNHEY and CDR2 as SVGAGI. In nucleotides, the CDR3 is TGTGCCAGCAGTTACTCGAGGGGGCTTGGTGAAGCTTTCTTT. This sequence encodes CASSYSRGLGEAFF.

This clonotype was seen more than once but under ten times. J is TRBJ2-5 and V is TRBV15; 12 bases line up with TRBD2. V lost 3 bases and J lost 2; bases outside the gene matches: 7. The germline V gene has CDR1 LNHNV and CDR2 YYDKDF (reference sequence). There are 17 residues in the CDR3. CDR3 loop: CATSSRNGLAGQETQYF. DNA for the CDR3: TGTGCCACCAGCAGTCGAAATGGACTAGCGGGGCAAGAGACCCAGTACTTC. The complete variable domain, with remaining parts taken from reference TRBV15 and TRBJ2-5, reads DAMVIQNPRYQVTQFGKPVTLSCSQTLNHNVMYWYQQKSSQAPKLLFHYYDKDFNNEADTPDNFQSRRPNTSFCFLDIRSPGLGDTAMYLCATSSRNGLAGQETQYFGPGTRLLVL.